The T cell receptor beta chain under discussion was sequenced for a study of OX40 agonist ivuxolimab in advanced cancers. Study-wide background: Of the participants, more than 35% had some prior anti-PD-1, anti-PD-L1 or anti-CTLA-4 therapy, which was allowed. General study findings and limits: Several nonresponders also turned out to have low normalized T-cell clonal expansion. CD8+ T cells were the subset that, on average, had more expanded clones than CD4+. The study did not work out the antigen specificity of the expanded peripheral T cells.

CDR3 length equals 14 residues. Germline assignment: CDR1 MNHEY and CDR2 SVGAGI. Trimming stripped 2 bases from V and 1 base from J, with 8 bases between. Repertoires were generated with immunoSEQ multiplex PCR, while TCRdb's copy carries only in-frame clones and drops some. The table records 70,000 to 90,000 clones, about 90% of them present only once. About this clone itself: The antigen is not known.

The rearrangement links TRBV6-5 to TRBJ2-5; D is ambiguous. Specimen: CD4+ or CD8+ T cells sorted from blood, collected in a trial of the OX40 agonist ivuxolimab. The TCR comes from an adult with an advanced solid tumor such as melanoma, head and neck, liver or kidney cancer. The CDR3: CASSYVGTQETQYF. The CDR3 DNA reads as TGTGCCAGCAGTTACGTGGGTACCCAAGAGACCCAGTACTTC.